A selection of T cell receptor beta chains follows, all from one sample in a study of cytomegalovirus exposure and HLA in healthy donors. TCRdb's copy holds only in-frame clones and misses some; the assay was immunoSEQ multiplex PCR. The sample holds 180,000 or so clones; approximately 80% are singletons and the top ten take about 4.3%. Sequencing was performed on PBMCs. These receptors came from a woman between 50 and 59 years old in good health and CMV-seropositive. The CDR3 runs from the conserved cysteine through the conserved F or W. D genes are given only for firm matches. Some rows have no size entry. The others give once, few or many, or a class for an expanded clone.

d_call | j_call | v_call | clone_size | cdr3_length | cdr3_nt | cdr3_aa
TRBD2 | TRBJ2-1 | TRBV5-1 | once | 17 | TGCGCCAGCAGCCCGGGGGGTGGAAGCCTCTCCTACAATGAGCAGTTCTTC | CASSPGGGSLSYNEQFF
TRBD2 | TRBJ2-7 | TRBV6-8 | NA | 16 | TGTGCCAGCAGTTACTCTCGGACTAGCGCTACCTACGAGCAGTACTTC | CASSYSRTSATYEQYF
TRBD1 | TRBJ2-7 | TRBV13 | few | 16 | TGTGCCAGCAGCCCACGGACAGGGGGTGGTGAGTACGAGCAGTACTTC | CASSPRTGGGEYEQYF
NA | TRBJ2-7 | TRBV5-1 | NA | 14 | TGCGCCAGCAGCTTGGTCGGGACTTCCTACGAGCAGTACTTC | CASSLVGTSYEQYF
NA | TRBJ1-2 | TRBV18 | few | 16 | TGTGCCAGCTCACCACCGGTGACGGCGTCAGGTTATGGCTACACCTTC | CASSPPVTASGYGYTF
TRBD1 | TRBJ1-1 | TRBV18 | NA | 15 | TGTGCCAGCTCATCAAACAGACAGGGGCCGGCTGAAGCTTTCTTT | CASSSNRQGPAEAFF
NA | TRBJ1-5 | TRBV2 | once | 12 | TGTGCCAGCAGGGGCGACAATCAGCCCCAGCATTTT | CASRGDNQPQHF
TRBD2 | TRBJ2-3 | TRBV27 | NA | 17 | TGTGCCAGCAGTTCAATTAGCGGGGGACCGAGAAGGTATACGCAGTATTTT | CASSSISGGPRRYTQYF
NA | TRBJ1-2 | TRBV28 | NA | 13 | TGTGCCAGCGCTCCAGGCCCTAACTATGGCTACACCTTC | CASAPGPNYGYTF
TRBD1 | TRBJ2-7 | TRBV5-6 | few | 15 | TGTGCCAGCAGCTTGTTGGGACAGGCTTCCTACGAGCAGTACTTC | CASSLLGQASYEQYF
TRBD1 | TRBJ2-5 | TRBV29-1 | NA | 13 | TGCAGCGTTGCCCCGGGACAGCAAGAGACCCAGTACTTC | CSVAPGQQETQYF
TRBD2 | TRBJ2-7 | TRBV25-1 | NA | 15 | TGTGCCAGCAGTGCCGCGGGAGTCCTTCACTACGAGCAGTACTTC | CASSAAGVLHYEQYF
NA | TRBJ1-1 | TRBV6-5 | few | 12 | TGTGCCAGCAGTTTTGGGGCTACTGAAGCTTTCTTT | CASSFGATEAFF
TRBD1 | TRBJ1-2 | TRBV5-6 | once | 15 | TGTGCCAGCAGCTTGGTGGGACAGGGCGGCTATGGCTACACCTTC | CASSLVGQGGYGYTF
TRBD1 | TRBJ2-7 | TRBV11-2 | NA | 15 | TGTGCCAGCAGCTTCACGGGACAGGGTGGGTACGAGCAGTACTTC | CASSFTGQGGYEQYF
NA | TRBJ2-5 | TRBV15 | NA | 14 | TGTGCCACCAGCGCAAGCAGGGGCAGGGAGACCCAGTACTTC | CATSASRGRETQYF
NA | TRBJ1-5 | TRBV7-9 | NA | 14 | TGTGCCAGCAGCCACGGGGGGTTCGGTCAGCCCCAGCATTTT | CASSHGGFGQPQHF
NA | TRBJ2-7 | TRBV19 | NA | 14 | TGTGCCAGTAGTATAGAAGGGACTGGGAGACAGCAGTACTTC | CASSIEGTGRQQYF
NA | TRBJ1-5 | TRBV6-1 | few | 15 | TGTGCCAGCACAGGACAGATCTATAGCAATCAGCCCCAGCATTTT | CASTGQIYSNQPQHF
TRBD1 | TRBJ2-7 | TRBV7-6 | NA | 15 | TGTGCCAGCAGCCCCCAGACAGGGAGTGTGTACGAGCAGTACTTC | CASSPQTGSVYEQYF
TRBD1 | TRBJ1-2 | TRBV6-6 | NA | 14 | TGTGCCAGCGGACAGGGGTTAAGTAACTATGGCTACACCTTC | CASGQGLSNYGYTF
NA | TRBJ2-1 | TRBV12-5 | NA | 13 | TGTGCTAGTGGTTTGGACGAGAGGAATGAGCAGTTCTTC | CASGLDERNEQFF
NA | TRBJ1-3 | TRBV4-2 | NA | 14 | TGTGCCAGCAGCCAAGAGGCAGTTGGAAACACCATATATTTT | CASSQEAVGNTIYF
NA | TRBJ2-1 | TRBV7-8 | NA | 14 | TGTGCCAGCAGCTGGCTAGCGCGCTACAATGAGCAGTTCTTC | CASSWLARYNEQFF
NA | TRBJ2-1 | TRBV7-3 | NA | 13 | TGTGCCAGCAGCTCTAGCCTTTTGGCTGAGCAGTTCTTC | CASSSSLLAEQFF
TRBD2 | TRBJ2-1 | TRBV7-2 | NA | 14 | TGTGCCAGCAGCTTAGCGGGACTAGAGAATGAGCAGTTCTTC | CASSLAGLENEQFF
NA | TRBJ1-6 | TRBV4-3 | once | 18 | TGCGCCAGCAGCCAAACTAATACACAACCAAGGCGCAATTCACCCCTCCACTTT | CASSQTNTQPRRNSPLHF
NA | TRBJ1-1 | TRBV18 | NA | 13 | TGTGCCAGCTCACCAAGGACTGTACCTGAAGCTTTCTTT | CASSPRTVPEAFF
NA | TRBJ1-1 | TRBV11-2 | once | 14 | TGTGCCAGCAGCTATCACATGGGAGACACTGAAGCTTTCTTT | CASSYHMGDTEAFF
NA | TRBJ2-3 | TRBV15 | few | 15 | TGTGCCACCAGCAGAGAATCGGCGGGGCAAGATACGCAGTATTTT | CATSRESAGQDTQYF
NA | TRBJ2-7 | TRBV5-6 | NA | 13 | TGTGCCAGCAGCAGGGGGAGATCCTACGAGCAGTACTTC | CASSRGRSYEQYF
TRBD1 | TRBJ2-5 | TRBV6-5 | NA | 15 | TGTGCCAGCAGTTCACCGGGACAGGGACAAGAGACCCAGTACTTC | CASSSPGQGQETQYF
TRBD1 | TRBJ1-2 | TRBV15 | NA | 15 | TGTGCCACCAGCAGGGGACAGGGTTTCAACTATGGCTACACCTTC | CATSRGQGFNYGYTF
TRBD1 | TRBJ1-5 | TRBV2 | NA | 14 | TGTGCCAGCAGTGAGCTGACAGGGAGACAGCCCCAGCATTTT | CASSELTGRQPQHF
TRBD2 | TRBJ2-3 | TRBV27 | NA | 17 | TGTGCCAGCAGTTTCTCCCCCCAACTAGCGGGAACAGATACGCAGTATTTT | CASSFSPQLAGTDTQYF
NA | TRBJ1-2 | TRBV19 | once | 15 | TGTGCCAGTAGGGCTTCGACAGTACTCAACTATGGCTACACCTTC | CASRASTVLNYGYTF
TRBD1 | TRBJ1-2 | TRBV4-2 | NA | 14 | TGTGCCAGCAGCCCGGGACAGGAAAGCTATGGCTACACCTTC | CASSPGQESYGYTF
NA | TRBJ2-7 | TRBV28 | NA | 13 | TGTGCCAGCAGCCCCAACGGGGACTACGAGCAGTACTTC | CASSPNGDYEQYF
NA | TRBJ2-1 | TRBV7-3 | once | 15 | TGTGCCAGCAGCTCGCCGGAGGGACTTTACAATGAGCAGTTCTTC | CASSSPEGLYNEQFF
TRBD2 | TRBJ2-2 | TRBV7-2 | once | 16 | TGTGCCAGCAGCCTGTTAGCGGGCGCGAACACCGGGGAGCTGTTTTTT | CASSLLAGANTGELFF
TRBD2 | TRBJ2-1 | TRBV10-1 | few | 17 | TGCGCCAGCAGTGAGTCGACTCGTAGCGGGGGGCCTAATGAGCAGTTCTTC | CASSESTRSGGPNEQFF
NA | TRBJ1-5 | TRBV19 | NA | 19 | TGTGCCAGTAGTATAGGGGGGGGGAATCGCTTTCGCCCCAATCAGCCCCAGCATTTT | CASSIGGGNRFRPNQPQHF
NA | TRBJ1-6 | TRBV5-1 | NA | 14 | TGCGCCAGCAGCTTGCAGGGATACAATTCACCCCTCCACTTT | CASSLQGYNSPLHF
NA | TRBJ2-3 | TRBV30 | NA | 14 | TGTGCCTGTCGGAGGGTATCTAGCACAGATACGCAGTATTTT | CACRRVSSTDTQYF
TRBD1 | TRBJ1-4 | TRBV11-1 | NA | 19 | TGTGCCAGCAGCCATAACCGGGACAGGGTCACCCCAACTAATGAAAAACTGTTTTTT | CASSHNRDRVTPTNEKLFF
NA | TRBJ1-1 | TRBV5-1 | NA | 13 | TGCGCCAGCAGCAAACAATCGAACACTGAAGCTTTCTTT | CASSKQSNTEAFF